What follows are 19 T cell receptor beta chains derived from one specimen sequenced in a study of human thymus T cells (dated by TCRdb to 2020 to 2021). Library prep was done by the immunoSEQ multiplex PCR assay. TCRdb carries this immuneACCESS record with in-frame sequences only. Its versions omit some clonotypes, under half of them owing to an unresolved V gene in the studies checked, with the rest unexplained. The sample contains more than 70,000 clones, 95% to 98% of them found a single time. The top ten clonotypes cover 0.031% of the sample. Thymus tissue was collected as surgical resects that were removed during corrective cardiac surgery. The sequenced sample was thymus tissue. These receptors all come from a boy under two years old with a congenital heart defect but otherwise immunologically healthy.

The chain has TRBV9 and TRBJ2-7; 7 nucleotides match TRBD1. V was clipped by 0 bases and J by 4 bases; unmatched bases: 7. The length of the CDR3 is 15 residues. Germline CDR1 is SGDLS and CDR2 is YYNGEE. The CDR3 DNA reads TGTGCCAGCAGCGTAGGCGTTGGACAGGAGTACGAGCAGTACTTC. Its protein is CASSVGVGQEYEQYF.

The chain combines TRBV7-9 with TRBJ2-1; 9 bases fit TRBD2. Germline CDR1 SEHNR, CDR2 FQNEAQ (reference sequence). The CDR3 consists of 16 residues. Germline trimming cut 5 bases from V and 7 bases from J; bases unmatched to any gene: 12. The CDR3 sequence: CASSRGGAILGNEQFF. Written as DNA, the CDR3 is TGTGCCAGCAGCCGCGGGGGGGCCATTCTGGGGAATGAGCAGTTCTTC.

This chain connects TRBV11-3 to TRBJ2-5, with 9 bases identical to TRBD2. V was clipped by 5 bases and J by 2 bases; unmatched bases: 3. The CDR3 is 14 residues long. Germline values: CDR1 SGHNT, CDR2 YENEEA. The CDR3 loop reads CASSRLAEQETQYF. The CDR3 nucleotides are TGTGCCAGCAGCCGACTAGCGGAACAAGAGACCCAGTACTTC.

V usage is TRBV4-2 and J usage is TRBJ2-3; a possible D gene is TRBD2 (5 bases). This CDR3 has 15 residues. V was cut by 0 bases and J by 6 bases, with 13 bases left in between. Germline CDR1 and CDR2: LGHNA and YNFKEQ. The CDR3 DNA follows: TGTGCCAGCAGCCAAGATCGGCTAGCCGTGGATACGCAGTATTTT. Translation gives CASSQDRLAVDTQYF.

V is TRBV27 and J is TRBJ2-7; TRBD1 agrees at 7 bases. V shed 3 bases, J shed 2 bases, and the junction held 7 bases outside the gene matches. The length of the CDR3 is 15 residues. The germline V gene encodes CDR1 MNHEY and CDR2 SMNVEV (reference sequence). The CDR3 sequence: CASSFGQVGPYEQYF. CDR3 DNA: TGTGCCAGCAGTTTCGGACAGGTTGGGCCCTACGAGCAGTACTTC.

The gene calls are TRBV6-5 and TRBJ1-2, with D maybe TRBD1 (5 bases). In germline, CDR1 is MNHEY, CDR2 SVGAGI. The CDR3 runs to 14 residues. Trimming left V 6 bases short and J 3 bases short, with 14 bases between. The CDR3 DNA reads TGTGCCAGCAGCGGCAGGGTAGTTGACTATGGCTACACCTTC. Translated: CASSGRVVDYGYTF.

This clone is a singleton in its sample. J is TRBJ2-3 and V is TRBV7-3; D may be TRBD2 (5 bases). CDR3 length: 20 amino acids. V was clipped by 5 bases and J by 0 bases, with 27 bases between them. Germline loops: CDR1 SGHTA, CDR2 FQGTGA. Here the CDR3 DNA reads TGTGCCAGCAGCCTTTTTAAACCCCCTCAAGTGGGGAGCAGCACAGATACGCAGTATTTT. It encodes CASSLFKPPQVGSSTDTQYF.

This chain uses TRBV5-1 with TRBJ2-3, with 7 bases identical to TRBD2. V lost 0 bases, J lost 2 bases, and 3 bases stayed unmatched. The CDR3 is made up of 15 amino acids. Germline CDR1 is SGHRS and CDR2 is YFSETQ. The CDR3 coding sequence is TGCGCCAGCAGCTTGGCTAGCGGAGTCACAGATACGCAGTATTTT. Translation: CASSLASGVTDTQYF. Supplemented by reference TRBV5-1 and TRBJ2-3, the full variable domain reads KAGVTQTPRYLIKTRGQQVTLSCSPISGHRSVSWYQQTPGQGLQFLFEYFSETQRNKGNFPGRFSGRQFSNSRSEMNVSTLELGDSALYLCASSLASGVTDTQYFGPGTRLTVL.

J is TRBJ2-2 and V is TRBV4-3; D not resolved. Trimming stripped 1 base from V and 2 bases from J, with 5 bases between. The CDR3 totals 14 residues. The germline CDR1 and CDR2 sequences are LGHNA and YSLEER. This chain's CDR3 is CASSQGLNTGELFF. The DNA for the CDR3 is TGCGCCAGCAGCCAAGGACTTAACACCGGGGAGCTGTTTTTT.

This rearrangement joins TRBV29-1 to TRBJ2-1; the D gene is possibly TRBD2 (6 bases). V was pared by 4 bases and J by 7 bases, with 11 bases between. Germline V lookup: CDR1 SQVTM, CDR2 ANQGSEA. The CDR3 is made up of 12 amino acids. The CDR3 region is CSVGGGANEQFF. For the CDR3, the DNA is TGCAGCGTTGGGGGAGGAGCGAATGAGCAGTTCTTC.

CDR3 sequence reads: CASSLLTGSYNEQFF. CDR3 nucleotide sequence: TGTGCCAGCAGCTTGTTGACGGGAAGCTACAATGAGCAGTTCTTC. The rearrangement joins TRBV5-6 to TRBJ2-1; perhaps TRBD2 as D (5 bases). Trimming pared 1 base from V and 3 bases from J, leaving 11 bases between. Germline V lookup: CDR1 SGHDT, CDR2 YYEEEE. The CDR3 is 15 amino acids.

The V and J genes are TRBV7-2 and TRBJ2-7; 12 bases agree with TRBD2. This CDR3 is 19 amino acids long. Looked up from germline, CDR1 is SGHTA and CDR2 is FQGNSA. The junction had 12 bases not matched to a gene; V was cut back by 2 bases and J by 1 base. The CDR3 DNA follows: TGTGCCAGCAGCTTAATTCCCGGACTAGCGGGGATACTATCCTACGAGCAGTACTTC. As protein: CASSLIPGLAGILSYEQYF.

The V and J genes are TRBV5-6 and TRBJ2-7, with D unresolved. The CDR3 spans 12 residues. Looked up from germline, CDR1 is SGHDT and CDR2 is YYEEEE. V was clipped by 0 bases and J by 5 bases, with 6 bases between them. The CDR3 nucleotides read TGTGCCAGCAGCTTGGTTGGGAACGAGCAGTACTTC. Translating gives CASSLVGNEQYF.

This clone has just one count. This chain connects TRBV27 to TRBJ2-7, with 8 bases lining up with TRBD2. CDR3 length equals 15 residues. V gave up 4 bases and J gave up 7 bases; unmatched junction bases: 12. In germline, CDR1 is MNHEY, CDR2 SMNVEV (reference sequence). The CDR3 spells CASSSSSGPSLEQYF. The DNA of the CDR3 is TGTGCCAGCAGTTCGTCTAGCGGGCCCTCCCTGGAGCAGTACTTC.

The chain uses TRBV9 and TRBJ2-2; D gene unclear. CDR1 is SGDLS, CDR2 YYNGEE, per germline. The CDR3 consists of 17 residues. V was clipped by 9 bases and J by 6 bases, with 27 bases between them. The CDR3 sequence is CATTAVQPGVNSGELFF. The CDR3 nucleotides are TGTGCCACCACCGCGGTCCAACCAGGAGTTAATTCCGGGGAGCTGTTTTTT.

This chain uses TRBV6-1 with TRBJ1-1; 7 nucleotides match TRBD1. The length of the CDR3 is 13 residues. The J segment lost 3 bases and the V segment lost 7 bases, leaving 5 bases of the junction unmatched. Germline V gives CDR1 MNHNS, CDR2 SASEGT. For the CDR3, the DNA is TGTGCCAGCAACCAGGGGGTCGACACTGAAGCTTTCTTT. Protein product: CASNQGVDTEAFF.

The chain uses TRBV5-1 and TRBJ2-5, with 9 nucleotides matching TRBD2. CDR1 is SGHRS, CDR2 YFSETQ, per germline. The CDR3 loop spans 15 amino acids. The junction had 8 bases not matched to a gene; V was cut back by 1 base and J by 7 bases. In DNA, the CDR3 is TGCGCCAGCAGCTTGACTAGCGGGTTCGGGGGGACCCAGTACTTC. Its protein is CASSLTSGFGGTQYF.

The chain recombines TRBV28 with TRBJ2-7, with D unclear. The germline V gene has CDR1 MDHEN and CDR2 SYDVKM. The CDR3 has 16 amino acids. V lost 0 bases and J lost 0, with 12 bases in between. DNA for the CDR3: TGTGCCAGCAGTTTATGGCCAGGCTCGCTCTCCTACGAGCAGTACTTC. Encoded protein: CASSLWPGSLSYEQYF.

The chain carries TRBV7-9 and TRBJ2-7, with TRBD2 matching 7 bases. Looked up from germline, CDR1 is SEHNR and CDR2 is FQNEAQ (reference sequence). CDR3 length: 16 residues. The junction had 8 bases not matched to a gene; V was cut back by 2 bases and J by 1 base. The CDR3 here is CASSLFPAGESYEQYF. CDR3 DNA: TGTGCCAGCAGCTTATTCCCGGCGGGGGAATCCTACGAGCAGTACTTC.